This T cell receptor beta chain came from a study of PD-L1 blockade in urothelial cancer. In the study overall: Analyses were performed on blood at 3 weeks after treatment start (the second dose) and at 6 weeks.

V lost 3 bases to trimming and J lost 5 bases, with 11 bases between them. The CDR3 contains 14 residues. Germline CDR1 and CDR2: LNHDA and SQIVND (reference sequence). Of note for this clone: What it binds is not known.

Time point in this sample: pretreatment peripheral blood. General study results and limits: More expansion of tumor-associated blood clones, seen at 3 weeks, marked durable-benefit patients.

Sequenced by immunoSEQ multiplex PCR; TCRdb stores in-frame clones only, minus some. The data contain 55,000 to 85,000 clones, less than 90% of them singletons. The material sequenced was PBMCs, taken around atezolizumab (anti-PD-L1) treatment. The TCR comes from a woman between 65 and 79 years old with urothelial cancer. The chain is built from TRBV19 and TRBJ1-5; D perhaps matches TRBD1 (5 bases). This chain's CDR3 is CASSITGRDQPQHF. The CDR3 nucleotides are TGTGCCAGTAGTATTACGGGCAGGGATCAGCCCCAGCATTTT.